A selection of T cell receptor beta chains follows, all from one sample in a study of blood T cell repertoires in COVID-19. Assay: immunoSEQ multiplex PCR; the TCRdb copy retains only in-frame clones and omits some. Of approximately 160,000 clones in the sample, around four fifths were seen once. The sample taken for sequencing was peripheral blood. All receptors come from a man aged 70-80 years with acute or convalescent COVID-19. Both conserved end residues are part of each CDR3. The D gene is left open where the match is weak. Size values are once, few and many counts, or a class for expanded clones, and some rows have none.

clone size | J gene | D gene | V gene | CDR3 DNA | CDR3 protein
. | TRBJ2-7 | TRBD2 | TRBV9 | TGTGCCAGCAGCCCTCTAGCGGGGGCCTACGAGCAGTACTTC | CASSPLAGAYEQYF
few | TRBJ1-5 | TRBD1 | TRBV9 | TGTGCCAGCAGCGTAGGACAGGGCCTCAGCAATCAGCCCCAGCATTTT | CASSVGQGLSNQPQHF
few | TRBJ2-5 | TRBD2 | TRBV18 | TGTGCCAGCACTTACGGACTAGCGGGACAGGAGACCCAGTACTTC | CASTYGLAGQETQYF
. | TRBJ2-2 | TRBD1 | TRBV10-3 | TGTGCCTCCCGGGGGACAGGGGGCAACACCGGGGAGCTGTTTTTT | CASRGTGGNTGELFF
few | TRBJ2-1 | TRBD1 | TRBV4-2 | TGTGCCAGCAGCCTGAGCTCCGGGACAGGGGCACGAGAGCAGTTCTTC | CASSLSSGTGAREQFF
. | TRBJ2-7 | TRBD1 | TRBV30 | TGTGCCTGGGGGGGTAACAGGGACAGCTCCTACGAGCAGTACTTC | CAWGGNRDSSYEQYF
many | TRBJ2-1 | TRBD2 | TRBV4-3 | TGCGCCAGCAGCCAGGAACTAGCGCGGGCTTACAATGAGCAGTTCTTC | CASSQELARAYNEQFF
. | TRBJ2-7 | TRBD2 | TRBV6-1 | TGTGCCAGCAGTGAAGGAGCGGGAGGGCCTCACGAGCAGTACTTC | CASSEGAGGPHEQYF
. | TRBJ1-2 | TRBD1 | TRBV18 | TGTGCCAGCTCACCTTCCTCTCCCGGGACAGGGGGCTATGGCTACACCTTC | CASSPSSPGTGGYGYTF
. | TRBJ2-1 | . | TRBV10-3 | TGTGCCTCGAGGGGGGACAGCGACAATGAGCAGTTCTTC | CASRGDSDNEQFF
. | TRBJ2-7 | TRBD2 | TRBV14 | TGTGCCAGCAGCCAAGGGACTAGCGGCCTTCGCGAGCAGTACTTC | CASSQGTSGLREQYF
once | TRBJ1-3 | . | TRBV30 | TGTGCCTGGACTTCGACAGGTCCCACCATATATTTT | CAWTSTGPTIYF
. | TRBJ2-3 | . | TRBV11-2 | TGTGCCAGCAGCTTAGTTTGGCCAAACCCTAGGGATACGCAGTATTTT | CASSLVWPNPRDTQYF
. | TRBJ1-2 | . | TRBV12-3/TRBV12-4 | TGTGCCAGCAACCCGGGACAACGCTATGGCTACACCTTC | CASNPGQRYGYTF
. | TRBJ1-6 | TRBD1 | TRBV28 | TGTGCCAGCAGATCGGGACAGTATAATTCACCCCTCCACTTT | CASRSGQYNSPLHF
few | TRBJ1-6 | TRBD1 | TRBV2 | TGTGCCAGCAGGCTTGGACAGGGTAATTCACCCCTCCACTTT | CASRLGQGNSPLHF
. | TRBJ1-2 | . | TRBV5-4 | TGTGCCAGCAGCCCCACCGGGTATTTCTATGGCTACACCTTC | CASSPTGYFYGYTF
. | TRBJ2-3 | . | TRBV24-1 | TGTGCCACCAGTGATCCCCAAGGTGGGCTAGCTGGGAATACGCAGTATTTT | CATSDPQGGLAGNTQYF
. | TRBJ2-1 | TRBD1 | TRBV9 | TGTGCCAGCAGCGCGGGACAGGGCTCCTACAATGAGCAGTTCTTC | CASSAGQGSYNEQFF
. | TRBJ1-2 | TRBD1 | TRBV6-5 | TGTGCCAGCACCTCGTCCGGGACAGGGGGTTCTGGCTACACCTTC | CASTSSGTGGSGYTF
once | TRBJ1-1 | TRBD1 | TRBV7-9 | TGTGCCAGCAGCTTAGTTAGTCAGGGGGACACTGAAGCTTTCTTT | CASSLVSQGDTEAFF
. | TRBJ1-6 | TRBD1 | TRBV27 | TGTGCCAGCAGCTCAGAGGACAGGGGCGATTCACCCCTCCACTTT | CASSSEDRGDSPLHF
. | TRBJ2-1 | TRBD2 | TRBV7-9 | TGTGCCAGCAGCTCTCCCGGGACTAAAAATGAGCAGTTCTTC | CASSSPGTKNEQFF
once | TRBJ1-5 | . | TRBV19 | TGTGCCAGTAGTAGATCCGGGGGTAGCAATCAGCCCCAGCATTTT | CASSRSGGSNQPQHF
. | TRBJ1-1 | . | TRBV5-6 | TGTGCCAGCAGCTTGCAGGGGTTTGGAGCTGAAGCTTTCTTT | CASSLQGFGAEAFF
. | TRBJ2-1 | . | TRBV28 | TGTGCCAGCAGTTCCCTGGGAGGCGGGGCGAACAATGAGCAGTTCTTC | CASSSLGGGANNEQFF
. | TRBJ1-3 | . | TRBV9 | TGTGCCAGCAGCGTAGCTAGCGCCCCGGGAAACACCATATATTTT | CASSVASAPGNTIYF
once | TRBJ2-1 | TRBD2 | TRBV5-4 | TGTGCCAGCAGCTTGGCCGGACTAGCGGATTACAATGAGCAGTTCTTC | CASSLAGLADYNEQFF
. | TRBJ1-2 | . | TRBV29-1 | TGCAGCGTTGAACAACCAACAGGGATCTATGGCTACACCTTC | CSVEQPTGIYGYTF
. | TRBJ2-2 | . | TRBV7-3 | TGTGCCAGCAGCACAAGCACCGGGGAGCTGTTTTTT | CASSTSTGELFF
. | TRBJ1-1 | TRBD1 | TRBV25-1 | TGTGCCAGCAGCCCACAGGGGGCGTACCCTGAAGCTTTCTTT | CASSPQGAYPEAFF
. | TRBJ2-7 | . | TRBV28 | TGTGCCAGCAGTTCACAGGCAGGGAAGGACGAGCAGTACTTC | CASSSQAGKDEQYF
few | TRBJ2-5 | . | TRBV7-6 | TGTGCCAGCAGCCCATCGGGCAGGGGTCAAGAGACCCAGTACTTC | CASSPSGRGQETQYF